The 9 T cell receptor beta chains presented below share a single source sample, sequenced in a study of control samples from healthy donors and cancer patients. Using immunoSEQ multiplex PCR, the repertoire was profiled, and TCRdb retains in-frame clones only, with some absent. Of approximately 52,000 clones listed, roughly 87% are singletons. The sample consisted of PBMCs. The source of these receptors is a man in his sixties with head and neck cancer.

V gene TRBV28 combines with J gene TRBJ1-2; D is possibly TRBD1 (6 bases). The germline V and J ends were trimmed by 5 bases and 13 bases, with 17 bases remaining between them. Germline lookup yields CDR1 MDHEN and CDR2 SYDVKM. This CDR3 region has 12 residues. DNA of the CDR3: TGTGCCAGCAGTCCCGGAGGGGGAATCCCCACCTTC. Amino acids: CASSPGGGIPTF.

This clone appeared a single time. The V and J genes are TRBV29-1 and TRBJ1-2, with 9 positions matching TRBD1. V trimming: 0 bases; J trimming: 10 bases; junction bases outside the gene matches: 3. The CDR3 contains 12 residues. From germline, CDR1 is SQVTM and CDR2 ANQGSEA. The DNA for the CDR3 is TGCAGCGTTGAAGACCGGGACAGGGCCTACACCTTC. Amino acid sequence: CSVEDRDRAYTF.

CDR3 nucleotides: TGTGCCAGCAGCTCGGGACTAGTGACAGATACGCAGTATTTT. Translated, it gives CASSSGLVTDTQYF. This chain joins TRBV5-6 and TRBJ2-3; 8 nucleotides agree with TRBD2. This CDR3 spans 14 amino acids. Trimming removed 3 bases from V and 3 bases from J; junction bases left unmatched: 3. CDR1 is SGHDT and CDR2 is YYEEEE in the germline V gene.

In its sample, this clone was seen once. The genes are TRBV30 and TRBJ1-3; 7 positions agree with TRBD1. Looked up from germline, CDR1 is GTSNPN and CDR2 is SVGIG (reference sequence). V was clipped by 4 bases and J by 5 bases; unmatched bases: 5. The CDR3 covers 13 residues. This CDR3 is CAWNTGERNTIYF. As DNA, the CDR3 is TGTGCCTGGAATACAGGGGAAAGAAACACCATATATTTT.

Regarding this clone: Other DNA sequences in the sample encode the same CDR3. The chain employs TRBV15 and TRBJ2-2; D perhaps matches TRBD1 (5 bases). Germline V gene data show CDR1 as LNHNV and CDR2 as YYDKDF (reference sequence). This CDR3 has 16 residues. Trimming took 5 bases from V and 0 from J, leaving 13 bases between them. CDR3 residues: CATSPWTTANTGELFF. The CDR3 nucleotides are TGTGCCACCAGCCCTTGGACAACGGCGAACACCGGGGAGCTGTTTTTT.

V gene TRBV11-2 combines with J gene TRBJ2-7; no firm D call. In germline, CDR1 is SGHAT, CDR2 FQNNGV. The CDR3 contains 14 residues. The V end was cut by 5 bases, the J end by 4 bases, with 15 bases between. The CDR3 loop is CASSPPTAPYEQYF. As DNA, the CDR3 is TGTGCCAGCAGCCCCCCGACGGCCCCATACGAGCAGTACTTC.

J is TRBJ2-3 and V is TRBV3-1 (or the pseudogene TRBV3-2), with 9 bases identical to TRBD2. The V segment lost 1 base and the J segment 6 bases; nucleotides outside the gene matches: 2. Germline CDR1 reads LGHDT; CDR2 reads YNNKEL (reference sequence). This CDR3 is built from 14 residues. For the CDR3, the DNA is TGTGCCAGCAGCCAAGTCCTAGCGGGGGATACGCAGTATTTT. Translation gives CASSQVLAGDTQYF.

This clone was observed a single time. The rearrangement links TRBV10-3 to TRBJ1-5, with D tentatively TRBD1 (6 bases). This CDR3 has 14 residues. V lost 2 bases and J 2 bases, leaving 7 bases between the germline ends. Per germline, CDR1 ENHRY and CDR2 SYGVKD. CDR3 loop: CAISENRGNQPQHF. The CDR3 nucleotides read TGTGCCATCAGTGAGAACAGGGGCAATCAGCCCCAGCATTTT.

The rearrangement uses TRBV21-1 and TRBJ2-7; TRBD1, the table's D call, was not compared with the DNA. TRBV21-1 is recorded as a pseudogene. CDR3 length equals 14 residues. CDR3 DNA sequence: TGTGCCAGCAGCAAGGCAACACAGTTTACTTCACAGTACTTC. This codes for CASSKATQFTSQYF.